The 3 T cell receptor beta chains in this list originate from one sample, sequenced in a study of T cells in Graves' hyperthyroidism and ophthalmopathy. Amplified TCR beta CDR3 regions derived from RNA transcripts. During a first-round RT-PCR of the TCR CDR3, the HTBI primer set was used. TCRdb passed the multiplex PCR reads through MiXCR, listing each CDR3 protein once. This table holds about 480,000 distinct CDR3 sequences, around a quarter found once. Source material: blood. These receptors all come from a woman aged 25-40 years with Graves' ophthalmopathy.

The chain uses TRBV20-1 and TRBJ1-6; 7 bases match TRBD1. Germline trimming cut 2 bases from V and 7 bases from J; bases unmatched to any gene: 8. The CDR3 runs to 15 residues. CDR1 is DFQATT, CDR2 SNEGSKA, per germline (reference sequence). CDR3 coding DNA: TGCAGTGCTAGATTCCCGGGACAGCAAAATTCACCCCTCCACTTT. This codes for CSARFPGQQNSPLHF.

Many counts were recorded for this clonotype. V gene TRBV24-1 combines with J gene TRBJ1-1; possibly TRBD1 for D (5 bases). The CDR3 has 14 amino acids. V was shortened by 5 bases and J by 4 bases, with 13 bases between the two germline ends. The V gene's germline CDR1 is KGHDR and CDR2 SFDVKD. CDR3 nucleotides: TGTGCCACCAGTGCTCGAGGACACGGCACTGAAGCTTTCTTT. This gives the protein CATSARGHGTEAFF.

This clonotype was seen repeatedly, ten times or more. The chain employs TRBV11-2 and TRBJ1-1; TRBD1 is a possible D gene (6 bases). The CDR3 is 17 residues long. Trimming took 2 bases from V and 3 from J, leaving 19 bases between them. Germline V gives CDR1 SGHAT, CDR2 FQNNGV. The CDR3, as DNA: TGTGCCAGCAGCTTATTTGTGGGGGGGGCTGGGTACACTGAAGCTTTCTTT. This gives the protein CASSLFVGGAGYTEAFF.